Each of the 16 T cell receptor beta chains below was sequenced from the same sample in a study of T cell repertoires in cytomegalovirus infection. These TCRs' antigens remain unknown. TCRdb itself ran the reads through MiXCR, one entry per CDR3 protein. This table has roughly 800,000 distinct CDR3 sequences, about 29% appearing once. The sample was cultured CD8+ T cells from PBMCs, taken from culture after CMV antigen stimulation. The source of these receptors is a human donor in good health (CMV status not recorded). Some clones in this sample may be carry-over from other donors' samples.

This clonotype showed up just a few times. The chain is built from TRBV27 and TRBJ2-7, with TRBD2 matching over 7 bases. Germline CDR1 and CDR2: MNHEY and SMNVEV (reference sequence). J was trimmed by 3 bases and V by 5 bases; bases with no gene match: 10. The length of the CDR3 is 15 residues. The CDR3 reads CASSPSGLGGYEQYV. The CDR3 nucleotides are TGTGCCAGCAGTCCCTCCGGACTAGGAGGCTACGAGCAGTACGTC.

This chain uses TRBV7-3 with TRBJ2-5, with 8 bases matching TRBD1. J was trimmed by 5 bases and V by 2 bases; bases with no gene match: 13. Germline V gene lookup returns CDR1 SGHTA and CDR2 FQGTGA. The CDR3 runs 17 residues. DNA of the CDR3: TGTGCCAGCAGCTTATTCGGTTGGGGACAGGCGGGGGAGACCCAGTACTTC. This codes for CASSLFGWGQAGETQYF.

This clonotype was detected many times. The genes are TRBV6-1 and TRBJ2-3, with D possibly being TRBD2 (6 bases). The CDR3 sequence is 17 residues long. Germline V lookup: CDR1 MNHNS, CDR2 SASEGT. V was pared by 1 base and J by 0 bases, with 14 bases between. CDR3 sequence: CASSEETEGFSTDTQYF. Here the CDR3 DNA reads TGTGCCAGCAGTGAAGAGACGGAGGGTTTTAGCACAGATACGCAGTATTTT.

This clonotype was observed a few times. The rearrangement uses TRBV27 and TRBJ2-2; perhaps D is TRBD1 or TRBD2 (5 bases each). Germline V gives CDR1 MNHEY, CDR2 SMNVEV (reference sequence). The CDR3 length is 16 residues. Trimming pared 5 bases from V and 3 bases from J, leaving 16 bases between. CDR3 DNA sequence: TGTGCCAGCAGTCCCCCCTCGGGACCCTACACCGGGGAGCTGTTTTTT. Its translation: CASSPPSGPYTGELFF.

This chain's CDR3 is CASSLSAGGAYNEQFF. The CDR3 DNA reads as TGTGCCAGCAGTTTATCGGCAGGGGGAGCCTACAATGAGCAGTTCTTC. The rearrangement joins TRBV27 to TRBJ2-1; 7 nucleotides line up with TRBD1. This CDR3 region has 16 residues. V shed 0 bases and J 2 bases; nucleotides not matched to a gene: 4. Germline V lookup: CDR1 MNHEY, CDR2 SMNVEV (reference sequence).

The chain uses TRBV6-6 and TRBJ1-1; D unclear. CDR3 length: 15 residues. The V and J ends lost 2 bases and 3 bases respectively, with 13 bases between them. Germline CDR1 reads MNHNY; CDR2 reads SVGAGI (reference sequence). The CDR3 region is CASSYRMGADTEAFF. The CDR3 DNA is TGTGCCAGCAGTTACCGAATGGGTGCGGACACTGAAGCTTTCTTT.

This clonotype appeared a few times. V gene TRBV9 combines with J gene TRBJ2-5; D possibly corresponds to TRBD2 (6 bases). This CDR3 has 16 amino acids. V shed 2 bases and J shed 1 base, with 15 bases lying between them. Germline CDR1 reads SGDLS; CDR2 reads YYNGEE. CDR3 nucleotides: TGTGCCAGCAGCGTCAGATTCGGGGGACCCCAAGAGACCCAGTACTTC. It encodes CASSVRFGGPQETQYF.

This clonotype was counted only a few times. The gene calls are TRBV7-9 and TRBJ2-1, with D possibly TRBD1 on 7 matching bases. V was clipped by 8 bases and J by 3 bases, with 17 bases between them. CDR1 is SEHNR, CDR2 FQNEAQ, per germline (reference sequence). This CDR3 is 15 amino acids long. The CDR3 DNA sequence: TGTGCCAGCGGGGGAGGACAGGTTAGCTACAATGAGCAGTTCTTC. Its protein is CASGGGQVSYNEQFF.

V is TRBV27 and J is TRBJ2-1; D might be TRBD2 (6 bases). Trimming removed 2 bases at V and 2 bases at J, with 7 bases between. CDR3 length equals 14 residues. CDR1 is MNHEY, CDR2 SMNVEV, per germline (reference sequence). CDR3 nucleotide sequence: TGTGCCAGCAGTTTACTAGCGACCTACAATGAGCAGTTCTTC. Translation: CASSLLATYNEQFF.

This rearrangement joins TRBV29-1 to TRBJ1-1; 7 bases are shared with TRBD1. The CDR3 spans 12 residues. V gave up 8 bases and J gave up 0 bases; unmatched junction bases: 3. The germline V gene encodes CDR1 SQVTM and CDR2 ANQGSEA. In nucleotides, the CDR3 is TGCAGCCCCAGGGGGTTGAACACTGAAGCTTTCTTT. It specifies CSPRGLNTEAFF.

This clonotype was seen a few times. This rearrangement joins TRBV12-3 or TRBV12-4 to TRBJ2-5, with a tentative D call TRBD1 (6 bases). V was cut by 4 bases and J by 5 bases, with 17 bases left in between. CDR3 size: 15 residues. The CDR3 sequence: CASSYRVRLYETQYF. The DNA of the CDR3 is TGTGCCAGCAGTTACAGGGTTAGGTTGTATGAGACCCAGTACTTC.

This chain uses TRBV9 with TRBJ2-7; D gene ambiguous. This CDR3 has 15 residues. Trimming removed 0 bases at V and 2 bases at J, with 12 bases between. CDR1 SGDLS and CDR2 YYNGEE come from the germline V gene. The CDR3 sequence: CASSVGEGFTYEQYF. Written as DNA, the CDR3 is TGTGCCAGCAGCGTAGGGGAAGGATTCACCTACGAGCAGTACTTC.

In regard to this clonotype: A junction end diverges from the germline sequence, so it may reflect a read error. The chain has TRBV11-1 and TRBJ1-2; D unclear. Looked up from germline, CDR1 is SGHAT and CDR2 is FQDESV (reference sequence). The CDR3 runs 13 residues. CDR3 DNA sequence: TGTGCCAGCAGCTTAGGAGGCGGGGTGCCCTACGACTTC. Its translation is CASSLGGGVPYDF.

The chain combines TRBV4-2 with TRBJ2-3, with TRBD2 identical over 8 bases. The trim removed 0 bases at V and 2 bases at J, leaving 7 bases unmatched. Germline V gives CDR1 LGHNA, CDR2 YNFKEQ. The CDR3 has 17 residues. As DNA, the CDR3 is TGTGCCAGCAGCCAAGATGACCGCGGGGGGCCCACAGATACGCAGTATTTT. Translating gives CASSQDDRGGPTDTQYF.

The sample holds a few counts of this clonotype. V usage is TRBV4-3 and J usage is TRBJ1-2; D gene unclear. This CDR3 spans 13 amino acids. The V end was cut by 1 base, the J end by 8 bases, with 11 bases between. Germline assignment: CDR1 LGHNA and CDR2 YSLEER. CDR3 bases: TGCGCCAGCAGCCAAGGGATGGATCCCGGCTACACCTTC. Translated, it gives CASSQGMDPGYTF.

The CDR3 here is CASSYSDYQETQYF. The CDR3 DNA follows: TGTGCCAGCAGTTACTCTGACTACCAAGAGACCCAGTACTTC. The V call is TRBV6-5, the J call TRBJ2-5; unclear D gene. The CDR3 is 14 amino acids. Germline V gene data show CDR1 as MNHEY and CDR2 as SVGAGI. V was clipped by 0 bases and J by 0 bases, with 5 bases between them.